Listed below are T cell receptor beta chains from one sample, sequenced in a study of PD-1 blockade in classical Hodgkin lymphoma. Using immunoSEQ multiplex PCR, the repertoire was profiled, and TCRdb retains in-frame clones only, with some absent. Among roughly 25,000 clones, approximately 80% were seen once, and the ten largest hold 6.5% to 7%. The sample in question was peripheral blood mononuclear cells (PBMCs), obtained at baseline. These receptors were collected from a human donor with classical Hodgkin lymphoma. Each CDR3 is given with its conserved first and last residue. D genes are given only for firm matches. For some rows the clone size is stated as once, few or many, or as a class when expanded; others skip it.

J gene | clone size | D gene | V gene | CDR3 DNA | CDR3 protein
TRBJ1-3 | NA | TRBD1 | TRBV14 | TGTGCCAGCAGGAAAACAGGGGGCATTGGAAACACCATATATTTT | CASRKTGGIGNTIYF
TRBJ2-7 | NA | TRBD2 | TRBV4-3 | TGCGCCAGCAGCCAAGATCGGGGAGGGACCGAGCAGTACTTC | CASSQDRGGTEQYF
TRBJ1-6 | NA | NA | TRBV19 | TGTGCCAGTAAGGCAGGGGCGCGGGGTAATTCACCCCTCCACTTT | CASKAGARGNSPLHF
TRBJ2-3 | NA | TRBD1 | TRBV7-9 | TGTGCCAGCAGCTTACCGGGACAGCCCACAGATACGCAGTATTTT | CASSLPGQPTDTQYF
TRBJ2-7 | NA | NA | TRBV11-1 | TGTGCCAGCAGCTTCTATGATGGGGCTTACGAGCAGTACTTC | CASSFYDGAYEQYF
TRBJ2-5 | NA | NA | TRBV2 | TGTGCCAGCAGCACGGACGGCCAAGAGACCCAGTACTTC | CASSTDGQETQYF
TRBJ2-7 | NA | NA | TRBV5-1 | TGCGCCAGCAGCTTCTCCGGCCACGAGCAGTACTTC | CASSFSGHEQYF
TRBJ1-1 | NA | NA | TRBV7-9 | TGTGCCAGCAGCACCCCCAATAAGGACACTGAAGCTTTCTTT | CASSTPNKDTEAFF
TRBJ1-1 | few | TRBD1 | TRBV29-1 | TGCAGCGTGCCCCCCGGGACAGGCCTCAAGGGGAGCACTGAAGCTTTCTTT | CSVPPGTGLKGSTEAFF
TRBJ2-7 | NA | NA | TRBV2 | TGTGCCAGCAGATCCCGCTTCGCCTACGAGCAGTACTTC | CASRSRFAYEQYF
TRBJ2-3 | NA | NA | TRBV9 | TGTGCCAGCAGCGGGGGCGGCACAGATACGCAGTATTTT | CASSGGGTDTQYF